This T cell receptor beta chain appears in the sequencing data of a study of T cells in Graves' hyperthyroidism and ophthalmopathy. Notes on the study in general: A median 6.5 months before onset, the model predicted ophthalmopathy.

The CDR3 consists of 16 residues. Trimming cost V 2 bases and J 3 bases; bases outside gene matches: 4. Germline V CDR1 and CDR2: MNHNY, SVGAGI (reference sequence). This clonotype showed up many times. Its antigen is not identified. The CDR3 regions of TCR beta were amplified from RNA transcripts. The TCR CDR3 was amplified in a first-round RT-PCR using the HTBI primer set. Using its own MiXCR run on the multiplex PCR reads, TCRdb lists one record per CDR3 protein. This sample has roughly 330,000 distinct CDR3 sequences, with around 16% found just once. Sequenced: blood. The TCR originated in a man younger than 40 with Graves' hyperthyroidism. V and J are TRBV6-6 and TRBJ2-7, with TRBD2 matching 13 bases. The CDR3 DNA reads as TGTGCCAGCAGTTACGGGACTAGCGGGGACCTCTACGAGCAGTACTTC. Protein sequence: CASSYGTSGDLYEQYF.